Sequencing of this T cell receptor beta chain was carried out in a study of T cell repertoires in cytomegalovirus infection. In the study overall: It can be stated that public TCR beta signatures indicated CMV infection as well as a matching HLA type. The study, taken as a whole, reports: The cumulative frequency of public TCR beta families distinguished individuals who carried CMV together with the relevant HLA. Predominance within the ex vivo response was attributable to HLA-C-restricted CMV-specific TCR beta clonotypes.

TCRdb used MiXCR to reprocess the reads, holding one entry per CDR3 protein. The table shows around 450,000 distinct CDR3 sequences, with approximately 10% occurring only once. Germline V gene data show CDR1 as SEHNR and CDR2 as FQNEAQ (reference sequence). V was clipped by 5 bases and J by 3 bases; unmatched bases: 4. CDR3 length: 16 residues. This clonotype was detected ten times or more. Its target is not known. The clonotype comes from a human donor in good health (CMV status not recorded). Some clones in this sample may be carry-over from other donors' samples. The chain couples TRBV7-9 to TRBJ2-3; 14 nucleotides align to TRBD2. The sequenced sample consisted of PBMCs. CDR3 amino acids: CASSRLAGGVTDTQYF. CDR3 coding DNA: TGTGCCAGCAGCCGACTAGCGGGAGGGGTGACAGATACGCAGTATTTT.